These 25 T cell receptor beta chains were sequenced from one sample in a study of T-cell memory formation after mild COVID-19. TCRdb re-called the 5' RACE reads with MiXCR, one entry per CDR3 protein. The repertoire has tens of thousands of distinct CDR3 sequences, about 14% of them found once; the top ten carry about two fifths. Sequencing was carried out using PBMCs or a T cell subset sorted from them (not recorded which). All receptors derive from a man aged 18 to 29 who had mild COVID-19 (a few samples of this study predate the infection). Cell type and time point are not known.

The chain combines TRBV4-3 with TRBJ1-4; D uncertain. The CDR3 has 14 residues. The V gene's germline CDR1 is LGHNA and CDR2 YSLEER. Between the trimmed V and J ends, which lost 4 bases and 8 bases, there was a span of 14 bases. The CDR3 is CASSPDVGREKLFF. The CDR3 DNA is TGCGCCAGCAGCCCGGACGTGGGCCGAGAAAAACTGTTTTTT.

The V gene is TRBV27, the J gene TRBJ1-4, with D maybe TRBD1 (5 bases). The germline V gene encodes CDR1 MNHEY and CDR2 SMNVEV (reference sequence). Trimming removed 11 bases at V and 4 bases at J, with 11 bases between. The CDR3 contains 12 residues. The CDR3 region is CAAGRLNEKLFF. In DNA, the CDR3 is TGTGCCGCAGGGCGGCTTAATGAAAAACTGTTTTTT. Using reference TRBV27 and TRBJ1-4 for the parts outside the CDR3, the full variable domain is EAQVTQNPRYLITVTGKKLTVTCSQNMNHEYMSWYRQDPGLGLRQIYYSMNVEVTDKGDVPEGYKVSRKEKRNFPLILESPSPNQTSLYFCAAGRLNEKLFFGSGTQLSVL.

This clonotype was recorded a few times. The chain couples TRBV5-6 to TRBJ1-1, with 10 bases matching TRBD1. The CDR3 consists of 14 residues. With 5 bases clipped from V and 2 bases from J, the junction kept 3 bases outside the gene matches. CDR1 is SGHDT, CDR2 YYEEEE, per germline. DNA for the CDR3: TGTGCCAGCAGGGGGACAGGGGACAACACTGAAGCTTTCTTT. Translated: CASRGTGDNTEAFF.

This clonotype was detected a few times. The chain uses TRBV4-3 and TRBJ2-3; weak D call: TRBD2 (6 bases). This CDR3 has 18 residues. Trimming pared 0 bases from V and 2 bases from J, leaving 18 bases between. Germline CDR1 reads LGHNA; CDR2 reads YSLEER. CDR3 in amino acids: CASSQDLGGAVATDTQYF. Written as DNA, the CDR3 is TGCGCCAGCAGCCAAGATCTTGGAGGGGCCGTTGCCACAGATACGCAGTATTTT.

There are a few counts of this clonotype. The CDR3 spells CSARHKLAGSGANVLTF. CDR3 nucleotides: TGCAGTGCTAGACACAAATTAGCGGGGTCCGGGGCCAACGTCCTGACTTTC. This chain connects TRBV20-1 to TRBJ2-6; 8 positions agree with TRBD2. Germline V gene lookup returns CDR1 DFQATT and CDR2 SNEGSKA (reference sequence). Unmatched junction bases numbered 10, after V lost 2 bases and J lost 4 bases. The CDR3 loop spans 17 amino acids.

The rearrangement uses TRBV5-1 and TRBJ2-7; possibly TRBD1 for D (5 bases). The CDR3 covers 14 residues. V was pared by 1 base and J by 2 bases, with 10 bases between. The germline CDR1 and CDR2 sequences are SGHRS and YFSETQ. CDR3 sequence reads: CASSLLTDPYEQYF. CDR3 nucleotides: TGCGCCAGCAGCTTGCTGACAGACCCCTACGAGCAGTACTTC.

This clonotype was counted a few times. The gene calls are TRBV5-1 and TRBJ2-3, with 8 bases aligning to TRBD1. The CDR3 runs 15 residues. Germline V gene data show CDR1 as SGHRS and CDR2 as YFSETQ. Trimming cost V 0 bases and J 4 bases; bases outside gene matches: 4. In DNA form, the CDR3 reads TGCGCCAGCAGCTTGGCCAGGGGGCGAGCAGATACGCAGTATTTT. Translated: CASSLARGRADTQYF.

The chain's CDR3 is CASSVGDTLSTDTQYF. In nucleotides, the CDR3 is TGTGCCAGCAGCGTTGGGGACACCCTCAGCACAGATACGCAGTATTTT. J is TRBJ2-3 and V is TRBV14; possibly TRBD1 for D (6 bases). Germline CDR1 reads SGHDN; CDR2 reads FVKESK. This CDR3 comprises 16 residues. Trimming removed 5 bases from V and 0 bases from J, with 15 bases in between.

This clonotype was counted a few times. The CDR3 protein is CASSISWDRAGEQYF. Written as DNA, the CDR3 is TGTGCCAGCAGCATTAGCTGGGATCGGGCAGGCGAGCAGTACTTC. The chain recombines TRBV7-6 with TRBJ2-7; D uncertain. Per the germline V gene, CDR1 is SGHVS and CDR2 is FNYEAQ. This CDR3 has 15 amino acids. V lost 5 bases and J 6 bases, leaving 20 bases between the germline ends. Variable domain in full (rest from reference TRBV7-6 and TRBJ2-7): GAGVSQSPRYKVTKRGQDVALRCDPISGHVSLYWYRQALGQGPEFLTYFNYEAQQDKSGLPNDRFSAERPEGSISTLTIQRTEQRDSAMYRCASSISWDRAGEQYFGPGTRLTVT.

V gene TRBV10-3 combines with J gene TRBJ2-5; a possible D gene is TRBD2 (5 bases). The CDR3 is made up of 14 amino acids. Trimming shortened V by 6 bases and J by 0 bases, and 11 bases separated the two germline ends. In germline, CDR1 is ENHRY, CDR2 SYGVKD. CDR3 bases: TGTGCCATCAGGGGAGAGGGTTACCAAGAGACCCAGTACTTC. The encoded protein is CAIRGEGYQETQYF.

V and J are TRBV28 and TRBJ1-6; no clear D gene. Germline V lookup: CDR1 MDHEN, CDR2 SYDVKM. V was cut by 8 bases and J by 9 bases, with 29 bases left in between. There are 18 residues in the CDR3. This chain's CDR3 is CASFLKPGHPLESSPLHF. In DNA form, the CDR3 reads TGTGCCAGCTTTCTGAAACCTGGGCACCCACTCGAGTCTTCACCCCTCCACTTT.

This clonotype was counted only a few times. The DNA for the CDR3 is TGTGCCAGCAGTCCCCCGGGACTAGCGGGAGAGACCCAGTACTTC. This gives the protein CASSPPGLAGETQYF. The rearrangement joins TRBV6-2 or TRBV6-3 to TRBJ2-5; TRBD2 aligns across 12 bases. CDR1 and CDR2 (germline): MNHEY, SVGEGT. With 5 bases clipped from V and 4 bases from J, the junction kept 5 bases outside the gene matches. The CDR3 contains 15 residues.

The gene calls are TRBV20-1 and TRBJ2-2; D is ambiguous. The V gene's germline CDR1 is DFQATT and CDR2 SNEGSKA (reference sequence). The V and J ends lost 0 bases and 2 bases respectively, with 7 bases between them. The CDR3 has 14 amino acids. The CDR3: CSARDYGNTGELFF. The CDR3 DNA is TGCAGTGCTAGAGATTACGGAAACACCGGGGAGCTGTTTTTT.

This sequence joins TRBV5-1 and TRBJ2-1, with TRBD1 as a possible D gene (5 bases). The CDR3 has 14 residues. CDR1 and CDR2 from the germline V gene are SGHRS and YFSETQ. Trimming removed 1 base from V and 2 bases from J, with 7 bases in between. As DNA, the CDR3 is TGCGCCAGCAGCTTGTGGGGCCCCTACAATGAGCAGTTCTTC. Translated, it gives CASSLWGPYNEQFF. Full variable domain (missing parts from reference TRBV5-1 and TRBJ2-1): KAGVTQTPRYLIKTRGQQVTLSCSPISGHRSVSWYQQTPGQGLQFLFEYFSETQRNKGNFPGRFSGRQFSNSRSEMNVSTLELGDSALYLCASSLWGPYNEQFFGPGTRLTVL.

This clonotype was found a few times. This sequence joins TRBV7-2 and TRBJ1-2; D gene ambiguous. The CDR3 has 13 amino acids. CDR1 is SGHTA, CDR2 FQGNSA, per germline. Trimming cost V 8 bases and J 1 base, with 11 bases left between them. CDR3: CASVFRVNYGYTF. The CDR3 nucleotides are TGTGCCAGCGTCTTCCGGGTTAACTATGGCTACACCTTC.

This sequence joins TRBV5-4 and TRBJ2-5; tentative D call: TRBD2 (6 bases). V lost 4 bases to trimming and J lost 5 bases, with 12 bases between them. Germline CDR1 reads SGHNT; CDR2 reads YYREEE (reference sequence). The CDR3 extends over 13 amino acids. CDR3 sequence reads: CASSPTRGETQYF. The CDR3 coding sequence is TGTGCCAGCAGCCCTACCCGGGGGGAGACCCAGTACTTC.

This clonotype was detected many times. The chain is built from TRBV7-6 and TRBJ2-7, with D perhaps being TRBD1 or TRBD2 (5 bases each). Germline CDR1 SGHVS, CDR2 FNYEAQ. The CDR3 totals 14 residues. Trimming took 6 bases from V and 6 from J, leaving 18 bases between them. CDR3 nucleotides: TGTGCCAGCAGTCCTTATCTTGGGGACCTCGAGCAGTACTTC. Its protein is CASSPYLGDLEQYF. The full variable domain, completed using reference TRBV7-6 and TRBJ2-7, is GAGVSQSPRYKVTKRGQDVALRCDPISGHVSLYWYRQALGQGPEFLTYFNYEAQQDKSGLPNDRFSAERPEGSISTLTIQRTEQRDSAMYRCASSPYLGDLEQYFGPGTRLTVT.

The chain joins TRBV27 to TRBJ2-3, with D perhaps matching TRBD1 or TRBD2 (5 bases each). Germline V gene data show CDR1 as MNHEY and CDR2 as SMNVEV (reference sequence). The CDR3 spans 16 residues. V lost 1 base and J 1 base, leaving 12 bases between the germline ends. In DNA form, the CDR3 reads TGTGCCAGCAGTTTATTTAGGGACGGCCGCACAGATACGCAGTATTTT. It codes for CASSLFRDGRTDTQYF.

This clonotype was seen a handful of times. The chain is built from TRBV27 and TRBJ2-2, with TRBD2 as a possible D gene (5 bases). Trimming left V 6 bases short and J 0 bases short, with 8 bases between. The CDR3 covers 14 residues. Germline V gives CDR1 MNHEY, CDR2 SMNVEV (reference sequence). CDR3 sequence (DNA): TGTGCCAGCAGCAGGACTGCGAACACCGGGGAGCTGTTTTTT. It specifies CASSRTANTGELFF.

This clonotype was seen a few times. The chain has TRBV7-2 and TRBJ1-5; no clear D gene. In germline, CDR1 is SGHTA, CDR2 FQGNSA. The CDR3 runs to 15 residues. Trimming took 1 base from V and 1 from J, leaving 8 bases between them. The CDR3 spells CASSLGTSSNQPQHF. The CDR3 bases are TGTGCCAGCAGCTTAGGGACCTCGAGCAATCAGCCCCAGCATTTT.

CDR3 coding DNA: TGTGCCAGCAGCCAAGGACGGTACCAAGAGACCCAGTACTTC. Translation: CASSQGRYQETQYF. This chain links TRBV14 with TRBJ2-5, with D unclear. From germline, CDR1 is SGHDN and CDR2 FVKESK. The CDR3 is 14 residues long. The V gene lost 1 base and the J gene lost 0 bases, with 6 bases spanning the gap. Supplemented by reference TRBV14 and TRBJ2-5, the full variable domain reads EAGVTQFPSHSVIEKGQTVTLRCDPISGHDNLYWYRRVMGKEIKFLLHFVKESKQDESGMPNNRFLAERTGGTYSTLKVQPAELEDSGVYFCASSQGRYQETQYFGPGTRLLVL.

This clonotype came up a few times. CDR3 nucleotide sequence: TGTGCCAGCAGCTTATCAGGACCGAATCAGCCCCAGCATTTT. Its translation is CASSLSGPNQPQHF. The J gene is TRBJ1-5, the V gene TRBV11-2; D remains ambiguous. CDR3 length: 14 amino acids. The germline gives CDR1 SGHAT, CDR2 FQNNGV. V was cut by 2 bases and J by 4 bases, with 9 bases left in between.

This clonotype was recorded a few times. The rearrangement joins TRBV6-5 to TRBJ1-2; the D is unclear. V gave up 6 bases and J gave up 8 bases, with 16 bases separating them. CDR1 and CDR2 (germline): MNHEY, SVGAGI. The CDR3 covers 13 residues. CDR3 sequence: CASSPGSVSGYTF. The CDR3 DNA is TGTGCCAGCAGCCCTGGGTCCGTCTCGGGCTACACCTTC.

This clonotype showed up just a few times. The genes are TRBV7-3 and TRBJ2-1, with 11 nucleotides matching TRBD2. CDR3 length: 15 residues. Germline CDR1 is SGHTA and CDR2 is FQGTGA. V shed 7 bases and J 6 bases; nucleotides not matched to a gene: 8. CDR3 sequence: CASKVAGGPFNEQFF. The CDR3 DNA follows: TGTGCCAGCAAAGTAGCGGGGGGGCCGTTCAATGAGCAGTTCTTC. The variable domain in full, completed from reference TRBV7-3 and TRBJ2-1, reads GAGVSQTPSNKVTEKGKYVELRCDPISGHTALYWYRQSLGQGPEFLIYFQGTGAADDSGLPNDRFFAVRPEGSVSTLKIQRTERGDSAVYLCASKVAGGPFNEQFFGPGTRLTVL.

CDR3 nucleotide sequence: TGTGCCAGCAGCTCGATCGGGGGGGGCGGAGCGACAGATACGCAGTATTTT. Translating it yields CASSSIGGGGATDTQYF. The chain has TRBV7-3 and TRBJ2-3; 8 bases are shared with TRBD2. Germline trimming cut 4 bases from V and 3 bases from J; bases unmatched to any gene: 12. The CDR3 is made up of 17 amino acids. CDR1 and CDR2 (germline): SGHTA, FQGTGA.